This paragraph reports one T cell receptor beta chain. What it binds is not known. The data derive from a study of T cells in localized non-small cell lung cancer. Study-wide results and caveats: Out of the top 100 tumor clones, a median about 57 were seen in adjacent lung.

The protocol was immunoSEQ multiplex PCR, while the TCRdb copy is restricted to in-frame clones and leaves out a portion. This sample has more than 35,000 clones; around nine tenths occur once, and the top ten carry approximately 7%. The clonotype was recovered from a female donor aged 60 or older with stage I lung adenocarcinoma. The specimen comprised peripheral blood, sampled before any cancer treatment.

In DNA form, the CDR3 reads TGTGCCACCAGCTTTCAAGGCAAGGCGGATCAAGAGACCCAGTACTTC. Protein: CATSFQGKADQETQYF. The chain has TRBV15 and TRBJ2-5, with D unresolved. The CDR3 is 16 amino acids. The germline CDR1 and CDR2 sequences are LNHNV and YYDKDF (reference sequence). Trimming cost V 5 bases and J 2 bases, with 18 bases left between them. Full variable domain (remainder filled in from reference TRBV15 and TRBJ2-5): DAMVIQNPRYQVTQFGKPVTLSCSQTLNHNVMYWYQQKSSQAPKLLFHYYDKDFNNEADTPDNFQSRRPNTSFCFLDIRSPGLGDTAMYLCATSFQGKADQETQYFGPGTRLLVL.